This note documents a single TCR beta chain sequence. Clones were sequenced by immunoSEQ multiplex PCR, and TCRdb holds only the in-frame ones, with some missing. The table records some 90,000 clones, 90% of them present only once. The germline V gene has CDR1 WNHNN and CDR2 SYGVQD (reference sequence). Trimming stripped 0 bases from V and 5 bases from J, with 17 bases between. The CDR3 runs to 17 residues. This sample stems from a study of blood T cell repertoires in COVID-19. This rearrangement joins TRBV10-1 to TRBJ1-5; D is undetermined. This TCR was sampled from a woman of 80 years or more with active or convalescent COVID-19. Sequencing was done on a sample of peripheral blood. The CDR3 DNA follows: TGCGCCAGCAGTGAGTCGCACGGCAGGTGGTCCGATCAGCCCCAGCATTTT. Its translation is CASSESHGRWSDQPQHF.